This is a list of T cell receptor beta chains from one sample in a study of blood T cell repertoires in COVID-19. The method was immunoSEQ multiplex PCR; TCRdb's version includes in-frame clones alone and lacks a portion of them. The table lists 200,000 to 250,000 clones, around 89% of them singletons. Sequenced material: PBMCs or T cells enriched from blood (not recorded which). The receptors derive from a man aged 25-40 years who had been exposed to COVID-19. The CDR3 runs from the conserved cysteine through the conserved F or W. The order of the fields is CDR3 length, V gene, clone size, J gene, D gene, CDR3 DNA, CDR3 protein. The D gene is left open where the match is weak. Rows give clone size only sometimes, using once, few, many, or a class for an expanded clone.

18	TRBV11-2	NA	TRBJ2-1	NA	TGTGCCAGCAGCCCCGCGGGGCAGTGGGGAGTCTCCTACAATGAGCAGTTCTTC	CASSPAGQWGVSYNEQFF
16	TRBV3-1/TRBV3-2	many	TRBJ2-5	TRBD2	TGTGCCAGCAGCCAAGATTTGGCTAGCGGGGCGAAGACCCAGTACTTC	CASSQDLASGAKTQYF
17	TRBV4-2	once	TRBJ1-3	NA	TGTGCCAGCAGCCAAGAGGTGCGGGTGGACTCTGGAAACACCATATATTTT	CASSQEVRVDSGNTIYF
14	TRBV7-2	NA	TRBJ2-5	TRBD2	TGTGCCAGCAGCTCGGGGGGGCTCGGAGAGACCCAGTACTTC	CASSSGGLGETQYF
15	TRBV11-3	NA	TRBJ1-1	NA	TGTGCCAGCAGCCCTAGTGGCAGGGGGAACACTGAAGCTTTCTTT	CASSPSGRGNTEAFF
16	TRBV5-6	NA	TRBJ1-2	TRBD1	TGTGCCAGCAGCTCCGACCCGGACAGGGCGGTCTATGGCTACACCTTC	CASSSDPDRAVYGYTF
16	TRBV7-2	NA	TRBJ2-3	TRBD2	TGTGCCAGCTCCAGCGGACTAGCGGGGAGCTTGCGGGGGCAGTATTTT	CASSSGLAGSLRGQYF
14	TRBV14	large	TRBJ2-1	NA	TGTGCCAGCAGCCAACAGCAGGGCTACAATGAGCAGTTCTTC	CASSQQQGYNEQFF
19	TRBV4-1	NA	TRBJ2-7	NA	TGCGCCAGCAGTAGGGCTAGGTACAGGCCCAAGGGGGAGAGTTTGGAGCAGTACTTC	CASSRARYRPKGESLEQYF
11	TRBV2	NA	TRBJ2-3	NA	TGTGCCAGCCCTACCGCCGATACGCAGTATTTT	CASPTADTQYF
14	TRBV5-1	NA	TRBJ2-1	TRBD2	TGCGCCAGCAGCCCCTCACGACTAGCCGATGAGCAGTTCTTC	CASSPSRLADEQFF
15	TRBV5-8	NA	TRBJ2-4	TRBD1	TGTGCCAGCAGCCAGTACCGGACAGGCCAAAACATTCAGTACTTC	CASSQYRTGQNIQYF
16	TRBV5-4	NA	TRBJ2-1	NA	TGTGCCAGCAGCTTTGTTGGGGACTCCTCCTACAATGAGCAGTTCTTC	CASSFVGDSSYNEQFF
18	TRBV4-1	NA	TRBJ2-2	TRBD2	TGCGCCAGCAGCTTTTCGACTAGCGGGGGCCCCCACACCGGGGAGCTGTTTTTT	CASSFSTSGGPHTGELFF
16	TRBV9	NA	TRBJ2-1	TRBD2	TGTGCCAGCAGCGTAGCCCCTAGCGGAGCCTACAATGAGCAGTTCTTC	CASSVAPSGAYNEQFF
16	TRBV19	NA	TRBJ1-1	TRBD1	TGTGCCAGTAGTATAAAGAAGGGGGCGCGGAACACTGAAGCTTTCTTT	CASSIKKGARNTEAFF
12	TRBV7-3	NA	TRBJ2-1	TRBD1	TGTGCCAGCAGCGCGGACAGGGAGGAGCAGTTCTTC	CASSADREEQFF
14	TRBV7-2	NA	TRBJ2-2	NA	TGTGCCAGCAGCTTAAATAGCGGAACCGGGGAGCTGTTTTTT	CASSLNSGTGELFF
15	TRBV3-1/TRBV3-2	NA	TRBJ2-7	TRBD1	TGTGCCAGCAGCCATGGGACAGGGGAGTCCAGCGAGCAGTACTTC	CASSHGTGESSEQYF
14	TRBV6-5	once	TRBJ1-3	NA	TGTGCCAGCAGCAAGACAGGAACTGGAAACACCATATATTTT	CASSKTGTGNTIYF
15	TRBV7-2	once	TRBJ1-1	TRBD1	TGTGCCAGCAGCTTAGGGACAGGGGGCGTTGCTGAAGCTTTCTTT	CASSLGTGGVAEAFF
15	TRBV4-2	NA	TRBJ1-3	NA	TGTGCCAGCAGCCAAGAGCCAGTCTCTGGAAACACCATATATTTT	CASSQEPVSGNTIYF
12	TRBV7-9	NA	TRBJ2-5	NA	TGTGCCAGCAGCCGGGTTAAAGAGACCCAGTACTTC	CASSRVKETQYF
15	TRBV19	NA	TRBJ1-2	NA	TGTGCCACCACCAGGGCCGTGTTTGCTAACTATGGCTACACCTTC	CATTRAVFANYGYTF
16	TRBV19	NA	TRBJ1-2	TRBD1	TGTGCCAGTAGTGGGTGGACAGGCCCGCCTAACTATGGCTACACCTTC	CASSGWTGPPNYGYTF
14	TRBV2	once	TRBJ1-2	NA	TGTGCCAGCAGTATTCGCCCTGCCGGCTATGGCTACACCTTC	CASSIRPAGYGYTF
10	TRBV10-3	NA	TRBJ1-2	NA	TGTGCCCCCCGGGGCTATGGCTACACCTTC	CAPRGYGYTF
12	TRBV25-1	NA	TRBJ2-3	NA	TGTGCCAGCGAGCGGTTGGGGGATACGCAGTATTTT	CASERLGDTQYF
14	TRBV5-1	NA	TRBJ1-1	NA	TGCGCCAGCAGCTTATTAGGGGTAACGGCTGAAGCTTTCTTT	CASSLLGVTAEAFF
16	TRBV6-2/TRBV6-3	NA	TRBJ2-4	TRBD2	TGTGCCAGCAGCCCCAGGACTAGCGGGGGAGGGTACATTCAGTACTTC	CASSPRTSGGGYIQYF
14	TRBV5-1	NA	TRBJ2-1	NA	TGCGCCAGCAGCTTTATGCGGGTTATCGATGAGCAGTTCTTC	CASSFMRVIDEQFF
13	TRBV29-1	NA	TRBJ2-2	NA	TGCAGCGTTGGTGGCAGGGTAACAGGGGAGCTGTTTTTT	CSVGGRVTGELFF
16	TRBV19	NA	TRBJ1-6	NA	TGTGCCAGTAGAGAGGTGGGGGCTCGGGCTAATTCACCCCTCCACTTT	CASREVGARANSPLHF
16	TRBV19	NA	TRBJ2-7	TRBD2	TGTGCCAGTACTCCCCTTGGCGGGGGGGCCTTCTACGAGCAGTACTTC	CASTPLGGGAFYEQYF
16	TRBV4-1	NA	TRBJ1-4	TRBD1	TGCGCCAGCACCACCTTTCCGGGACAGGGCGGTGAAAAACTGTTTTTT	CASTTFPGQGGEKLFF
12	TRBV7-2	few	TRBJ1-1	NA	TGTGCCAGCAGCTTTAGCGGGGGGGAAGCTTTCTTT	CASSFSGGEAFF
15	TRBV5-1	NA	TRBJ1-1	NA	TGCGCCAGCAGCTTGAGGGGAACAGGAAACACTGAAGCTTTCTTT	CASSLRGTGNTEAFF
15	TRBV6-1	NA	TRBJ1-2	NA	TGTGCCAGCAGTGAAGCGCAGGAGCCCCCAGGGGGCTACACCTTC	CASSEAQEPPGGYTF
13	TRBV4-2	NA	TRBJ2-1	NA	TGTGCCAGCAGCCAAGATACGGCGGAGGAGCAGTTCTTC	CASSQDTAEEQFF
13	TRBV3-1/TRBV3-2	NA	TRBJ1-4	NA	TGTGCCAGCGAACTTCGGGGGTTTGAAAAACTGTTTTTT	CASELRGFEKLFF
15	TRBV12-5	NA	TRBJ2-1	NA	TGTGCTAGTGTATTGGGGCAGTCTACCTACAATGAGCAGTTCTTC	CASVLGQSTYNEQFF
15	TRBV3-1/TRBV3-2	NA	TRBJ2-7	TRBD1	TGTGCCAGCAGCGGACTGGACAGGGGGAGGTACGAGCAGTACTTC	CASSGLDRGRYEQYF
14	TRBV5-1	NA	TRBJ1-4	NA	TGCGCCAGCAGCCTACGGCCCGAGGGAGAAAAACTGTTTTTT	CASSLRPEGEKLFF
16	TRBV18	NA	TRBJ1-3	NA	TGTGCCAGCTCACCATTAGTTCAGGAAATGTTCGACACCATATATTTT	CASSPLVQEMFDTIYF
13	TRBV6-4	NA	TRBJ2-1	NA	TGTGCCAGCAGTTTAGCGGTTTACAATGAGCAGTTCTTC	CASSLAVYNEQFF
14	TRBV7-9	NA	TRBJ1-2	TRBD1	TGTGCCAGCAGCCACGAAGTGACAGGGGATGGCTACACCTTC	CASSHEVTGDGYTF